This T cell receptor (beta chain) originates from a study of blood T cells in healthy people across ages (dated by TCRdb to the mid-2010s). A note on the overall study: In model experiments, template switching captured about one uniquely barcoded TCR beta cDNA molecule for every two T cells. The study measured age-related changes in TCR beta repertoire diversity using deep sequencing normalized with unique cDNA molecular identifiers. Donors were grouped into four age groups: young (average roughly 15 years), middle-aged (less than 40), aged (over 55) and long-lived (approximately 75). To avoid experimental bias, donors of different ages were spread randomly across the sequencing lanes. For two donors (one aged 18 to 30 and one aged 80 or older), the study analyzed two additional independent replicas of 1 million unique cDNA reads from the same blood draw.

The library came from 5' RACE. Sequencing instrument: Illumina HiSeq 2500. A second roughly 6 to 12 cycle PCR used a sample-barcoded 5' primer and a J-beta primer mix. A template-switch 5' adaptor carrying 12 random nucleotides introduced a unique molecular identifier onto each TCR beta cDNA molecule. Each sample yielded at least 2.5 million CDR3-containing paired-end reads. All of the RNA was converted into first-strand cDNA using the Mint cDNA synthesis kit, with a TRBC-specific oligonucleotide serving as the primer. Following uracil-DNA glycosylase treatment, a first 18-cycle PCR with universal primers M1SS and BC2_uni_R was performed on all cDNA. In the original analysis: For normalization, 1 million high-quality reads were randomly selected from each sample, with every read carrying a distinct molecular identifier. Instead of being binned into consensus sequences, reads that shared molecular identifiers were thrown out. CDR3 identification, clonotype clustering and error correction used MiTCR with a Q25 quality threshold and the strictest error-elimination algorithm. A nonparametric unseen species model with Euler transformation was used to estimate lower-bound total TCR beta diversity. TCRdb applied fastp at Q25 and MiXCR to the public reads, then kept only in-frame beta chains. Every CDR3 protein is listed once, alongside the most common genes and DNA of its rows. TCRdb's processing, not the study's, gives the V and J calls here. The sample table shows fewer than 2,000,000 distinct CDR3 sequences, and around 36% are seen once. Over 9% of the sample is taken by the ten largest.

The roughly 39 donors, aged 6 to 90 years, were systemically healthy Caucasian individuals from Russia. Ten milliliters of peripheral blood were drawn from each donor into EDTA-treated Vacutainer tubes. PBMCs were isolated by Ficoll-Paque density-gradient centrifugation, with at least 6.5 million obtained per sample. Trizol reagent was used to extract total RNA from PBMCs, with at least 6 micrograms per sample. The percentages of naive CD45RAhigh/CD27high T cells were determined by flow cytometry on a PBMC aliquot from every donor. From the cysteine up to the phenylalanine, the CDR3 has a length of 15 residues. CDR3 DNA only is kept here, 45 bases in frame from base 1. The germline V gene (reference sequence) provides CDR1 DFQATT and CDR2 SNEGSKA. The V and J ends are trimmed by 1 base and 4 bases, leaving 13 bases between them. This clonotype has more than one count but fewer than ten. The specificity of this receptor is unknown. Per-nucleotide qualities are absent, and no much larger clonotype sits a single base away.

General findings and caveats noted by the study authors: Observed TCR beta diversity per million T cells fell roughly linearly with age, and a significant reduction was already apparent by age roughly 40. The CMV infection status of donors was not known, potentially confounding age-related changes in expanded clonotypes. There was a strong correlation between observed TCR beta diversity and the percentage of naive T cells measured by flow cytometry. Since profiling was done on bulk unsorted PBMCs, naive and antigen-experienced compartments could not be conclusively compared. Estimates of total diversity from one million sequenced T cells were regarded as lower bounds and underestimates. The long-lived group showed more naive CD4+ T cells, fewer expanded clones and increased TCR diversity than the aged group, suggesting age selection.

Sequenced input: blood. The V and J genes are TRBV20-1 and TRBJ2-2, with no D gene named confidently. The TCR comes from a woman in her 30s in good health. The CDR3 loop reads CSARVAMRSTGELFF. In nucleotides, the sequence is TGCAGTGCTAGAGTTGCTATGCGTAGCACCGGGGAGCTGTTTTTT.